Shown below are 32 T cell receptor beta chains from a single sample sequenced in a study of response to subunit inactivated influenza vaccine (dated by TCRdb to the late 2010s). The library relied on RT-PCR. Sequencing relied on an Illumina HiSeq 2500. Using fastp at Q25 and MiXCR, TCRdb reprocessed the public reads and kept productive beta chains. Rows are unified per CDR3 protein, each entry keeping the most common DNA and genes. The sample table holds 800,000 to 1,000,000 distinct CDR3 sequences, of which 21% were seen once. The ten largest make up 9.5% to 13% of the sample. The sample was PBMCs from blood, taken more than 4 days after vaccination. The receptors were sampled from a man between 50 and 59 years old who received an inactivated influenza vaccine. Donor details come from another sample of the same person, matched by shared clones.

The CDR3 loop is CASSILAGGVGNEQFF. The CDR3 DNA sequence: TGTGCCAGTAGTATTCTAGCGGGAGGTGTAGGCAATGAGCAGTTCTTC. The J gene is TRBJ2-1, the V gene TRBV19; 11 bases are a match to TRBD2. The CDR3 is made up of 16 amino acids. Germline CDR1 reads LNHDA; CDR2 reads SQIVND (reference sequence). After removal of 3 bases from V and 6 bases from J, the junction contained 7 bases not matched to a gene.

This clonotype has only a few counts. The rearrangement uses TRBV10-1 and TRBJ2-7; D might be TRBD2 (5 bases). CDR1 and CDR2 from the germline V gene are WNHNN and SYGVQD (reference sequence). V lost 3 bases, J lost 6 bases, and 15 bases lay in between. The CDR3 is 14 amino acids. CDR3 loop: CASSENAPGGEQYF. CDR3 sequence (DNA): TGCGCCAGCAGTGAAAATGCCCCAGGAGGCGAGCAGTACTTC.

The CDR3, as DNA: TGTGCCAGCAGCTATGGACAGGGGAATGAAAAACTGTTTTTT. Protein sequence: CASSYGQGNEKLFF. The chain has TRBV7-8 and TRBJ1-4; 9 bases map to TRBD1. This CDR3 has 14 amino acids. V lost 4 bases and J lost 5; bases outside the gene matches: 2. The germline V gene has CDR1 SGHVS and CDR2 FQNEAQ.

CDR3 sequence reads: CASSSGIGTGELFF. CDR3 nucleotides: TGTGCCAGCAGTTCTGGGATAGGCACCGGGGAGCTGTTTTTT. This chain connects TRBV6-4 to TRBJ2-2; D not resolved. Trimming removed 5 bases at V and 4 bases at J, with 11 bases between. CDR3 length equals 14 residues. CDR1 MRHNA and CDR2 SNTAGT come from the germline V gene.

This chain links TRBV12-3 or TRBV12-4 with TRBJ2-7; 9 bases are shared with TRBD2. Unmatched junction bases numbered 9, after V lost 2 bases and J lost 4 bases. The CDR3 is made up of 16 amino acids. The DNA of the CDR3 is TGTGCCAGCAGTTTAAGCCATAGCGGGAGATCGTACGAGCAGTACTTC. Residues: CASSLSHSGRSYEQYF.

This clonotype was counted at least ten times. The chain is built from TRBV9 and TRBJ2-3; D is uncertain. Germline V CDR1 and CDR2: SGDLS, YYNGEE. This CDR3 contains 15 residues. V shed 0 bases and J shed 4 bases, with 12 bases lying between them. This CDR3 reads CASSVGEYYPDTQYF. The CDR3 nucleotides are TGTGCCAGCAGCGTAGGGGAATACTACCCAGATACGCAGTATTTT.

V and J are TRBV20-1 and TRBJ2-5; 10 bases match TRBD1. Trimming took 5 bases from V and 4 from J; bases not matched to a gene: 7. The CDR3 consists of 14 residues. Germline V gene sequence: CDR1 DFQATT, CDR2 SNEGSKA (reference sequence). CDR3 amino acids: CSAGGQGNLETQYF. CDR3 in DNA: TGCAGTGCTGGGGGACAGGGGAACTTAGAGACCCAGTACTTC.

This clonotype was detected many times. The chain is built from TRBV20-1 and TRBJ2-3; 9 bases fit TRBD2. Germline CDR1 DFQATT, CDR2 SNEGSKA (reference sequence). The length of the CDR3 is 16 residues. Unmatched junction bases numbered 12, after V lost 0 bases and J lost 8 bases. The CDR3 protein is CSARDRAGGLYSTQYF. CDR3 nucleotides: TGCAGTGCTAGAGATAGGGCGGGAGGGCTGTACAGTACGCAGTATTTT.

The CDR3 nucleotides are TGTGCCAGCAGCTTGGGCGTTAGCGGGTTGAGCTCCTACGAGCAGTACTTC. This encodes CASSLGVSGLSSYEQYF. This rearrangement joins TRBV5-5 to TRBJ2-7, with TRBD2 matching over 7 bases. Germline CDR1 and CDR2: SGHKS and YYEKEE (reference sequence). J gave up 0 bases and V 0 bases, and 9 bases lay outside the gene matches. CDR3 length: 17 residues.

This clonotype was seen only a few times. The CDR3 nucleotides read TGCAGTGCTAGAAGGGACCGAGCCTACGAGCAGTACTTC. Amino acids: CSARRDRAYEQYF. The chain combines TRBV20-1 with TRBJ2-7; either TRBD1 or TRBD2 may supply D (5 bases each). The CDR3 sequence is 13 residues long. CDR1 and CDR2 from the germline V gene are DFQATT and SNEGSKA (reference sequence). V was clipped by 2 bases and J by 2 bases, with 10 bases between them.

The chain couples TRBV28 to TRBJ1-2, with D possibly being TRBD1 (6 bases). The germline V and J ends were trimmed by 6 bases and 4 bases, with 15 bases remaining between them. The CDR3 extends over 14 amino acids. Looked up from germline, CDR1 is MDHEN and CDR2 is SYDVKM. CDR3 DNA sequence: TGTGCCAGCAGCCCTTGGACAGCCCTCTATGGCTACACCTTC. As protein: CASSPWTALYGYTF.

This clonotype appeared many times. This chain connects TRBV6-1 to TRBJ1-1; 11 bases are shared with TRBD1. The CDR3 is 17 amino acids. CDR1 and CDR2 from the germline V gene are MNHNS and SASEGT. The V segment lost 4 bases and the J segment 1 base; nucleotides outside the gene matches: 8. CDR3 DNA: TGTGCCAGCAGTGTGCCGGACAGGGGGCCCGCGAACACTGAAGCTTTCTTT. It translates to CASSVPDRGPANTEAFF.

This clonotype was recorded once. V usage is TRBV4-3 and J usage is TRBJ2-7; 8 bases agree with TRBD1. The CDR3 is made up of 15 amino acids. The V segment lost 1 base and the J segment 2 bases; nucleotides outside the gene matches: 4. Germline V gene sequence: CDR1 LGHNA, CDR2 YSLEER. CDR3 DNA: TGCGCCAGCAGCCAAGCAAGGACAGGGACCTACGAGCAGTACTTC. Its protein product is CASSQARTGTYEQYF.

In this sample, this clonotype turned up a few times. The chain combines TRBV7-2 with TRBJ2-5, with D possibly matching TRBD1 (6 bases). The CDR3 extends over 18 amino acids. CDR1 and CDR2 from the germline V gene are SGHTA and FQGNSA. V gave up 1 base and J gave up 5 bases, with 23 bases separating them. The CDR3: CASSLGRTISTGWETQYF. The CDR3 DNA reads TGTGCCAGCAGCTTAGGGCGTACCATATCGACAGGCTGGGAGACCCAGTACTTC.

The chain recombines TRBV12-3 or TRBV12-4 with TRBJ2-2; a weak D match, TRBD2 (6 bases). Deletions cut 8 bases from V and 5 bases from J, with 21 bases between. This CDR3 spans 16 amino acids. This CDR3 reads CASGPKTSGGTGELFF. CDR3 DNA sequence: TGTGCCAGCGGCCCCAAGACTAGTGGAGGGACCGGGGAGCTGTTTTTT.

This clonotype was seen more than once but under ten times. This chain joins TRBV12-3 or TRBV12-4 and TRBJ2-7; D is possibly TRBD1 or TRBD2 (5 bases each). The CDR3 is made up of 14 amino acids. V gave up 5 bases and J gave up 1 base, with 12 bases separating them. DNA for the CDR3: TGTGCCAGCAGTATCCGGGACGGATCCTACGAGCAGTACTTC. Translation gives CASSIRDGSYEQYF.

J is TRBJ2-3 and V is TRBV9; D possibly uses TRBD1 or TRBD2 (7 bases each). In germline, CDR1 is SGDLS, CDR2 YYNGEE. This CDR3 contains 15 residues. The V end was cut by 4 bases, the J end by 6 bases, with 18 bases between. The CDR3 DNA follows: TGTGCCAGCAGCTCAGGGGGACTACGGTTCGATACGCAGTATTTT. As protein: CASSSGGLRFDTQYF. Drawing the rest from reference TRBV9 and TRBJ2-3, the complete variable domain is DSGVTQTPKHLITATGQRVTLRCSPRSGDLSVYWYQQSLDQGLQFLIQYYNGEERAKGNILERFSAQQFPDLHSELNLSSLELGDSALYFCASSSGGLRFDTQYFGPGTRLTVL.

The genes are TRBV6-2 or TRBV6-3 and TRBJ2-5; 8 positions agree with TRBD2. Germline assignment: CDR1 MNHEY and CDR2 SVGEGT. This CDR3 contains 15 residues. The junction had 6 bases not matched to a gene; V was cut back by 4 bases and J by 2 bases. The CDR3 DNA is TGTGCCAGCAGTTTCCTACTAGCGGAGCAAGAGACCCAGTACTTC. This codes for CASSFLLAEQETQYF.

This clonotype was seen a handful of times. The rearrangement links TRBV6-2 or TRBV6-3 to TRBJ2-2, with 10 bases matching TRBD2. The ends lost 5 bases at V and 4 bases at J; junction bases unmatched: 7. CDR1 MNHEY and CDR2 SVGEGT come from the germline V gene. This CDR3 has 16 residues. CDR3 in amino acids: CASSRRTSGSTGELFF. CDR3 DNA sequence: TGTGCCAGCAGTCGCAGGACTAGCGGATCCACCGGGGAGCTGTTTTTT.

The chain has TRBV12-3 or TRBV12-4 and TRBJ2-7, with D tentatively TRBD1 (6 bases). The CDR3 has 14 residues. Between the trimmed V and J ends, which lost 0 bases and 7 bases, there was a span of 13 bases. CDR3 protein: CASSLARGVGEQYF. The CDR3 nucleotides read TGTGCCAGCAGTTTAGCCAGGGGAGTCGGGGAGCAGTACTTC.

The chain links TRBV5-1 to TRBJ2-3; D gene ambiguous. Germline V gene lookup returns CDR1 SGHRS and CDR2 YFSETQ. This CDR3 has 13 residues. V was cut by 4 bases and J by 6 bases, with 12 bases left in between. CDR3 nucleotide sequence: TGCGCCAGCAGCCCCACTATATCGGATACGCAGTATTTT. It specifies CASSPTISDTQYF. Variable domain in full (rest from reference TRBV5-1 and TRBJ2-3): KAGVTQTPRYLIKTRGQQVTLSCSPISGHRSVSWYQQTPGQGLQFLFEYFSETQRNKGNFPGRFSGRQFSNSRSEMNVSTLELGDSALYLCASSPTISDTQYFGPGTRLTVL.

This clonotype came up a few times. The CDR3 region has the DNA TGTGCCAGCAGCTCATGGGGACAGGAGTTTAGCACAGATACGCAGTATTTT. Translation gives CASSSWGQEFSTDTQYF. This rearrangement joins TRBV7-9 to TRBJ2-3, with 8 bases matching TRBD1. V lost 4 bases, J lost 0 bases, and 9 bases stayed unmatched. CDR1 SEHNR and CDR2 FQNEAQ come from the germline V gene (reference sequence). This CDR3 spans 17 amino acids.

This clonotype was counted ten times or more. This chain uses TRBV5-1 with TRBJ2-1; the D gene is possibly TRBD1 (5 bases). V was clipped by 7 bases and J by 0 bases, with 11 bases between them. CDR3 size: 14 residues. Germline V gene sequence: CDR1 SGHRS, CDR2 YFSETQ. CDR3: CASAAGFSYNEQFF. For the CDR3, the DNA is TGCGCCAGCGCCGCAGGGTTCTCCTACAATGAGCAGTTCTTC.

The chain uses TRBV10-3 and TRBJ2-2; D not certain. In germline, CDR1 is ENHRY, CDR2 SYGVKD. Trimming removed 3 bases from V and 1 base from J, with 9 bases in between. The CDR3 extends over 15 amino acids. The CDR3, as DNA: TGTGCCATCAGTGATAAGGCCCTGAACACCGGGGAGCTGTTTTTT. As protein: CAISDKALNTGELFF.

Many counts were recorded for this clonotype. For the CDR3, the DNA is TGTGCCAGCAGTCAAGACAGATCAAATGGCTACACCTTC. Encoded protein: CASSQDRSNGYTF. This chain uses TRBV7-9 with TRBJ1-2; weak D call: TRBD1 (5 bases). V was pared by 6 bases and J by 6 bases, with 14 bases between. Germline-derived CDR1 and CDR2 are SEHNR and FQNEAQ (reference sequence). This CDR3 spans 13 amino acids.

The chain links TRBV5-1 to TRBJ2-2; no definite D call. This CDR3 has 12 amino acids. In germline, CDR1 is SGHRS, CDR2 YFSETQ. V was trimmed by 5 bases and J by 6 bases, leaving 8 bases between them. Written as DNA, the CDR3 is TGCGCCAGCAGGGATGTTGCCGGGGAGCTGTTTTTT. Its protein is CASRDVAGELFF.

This clonotype was counted between two and nine times. V usage is TRBV7-2 and J usage is TRBJ1-5, with 9 bases fitting TRBD1. The CDR3 extends over 16 amino acids. V was pared by 1 base and J by 6 bases, with 7 bases of the junction left unmatched. Germline values: CDR1 SGHTA, CDR2 FQGNSA. CDR3 nucleotides: TGTGCCAGCAGCTTAGTCCTGACAGGGGGAGGTCAGCCCCAGCATTTT. Its protein product is CASSLVLTGGGQPQHF.

This clonotype has just a few counts. The rearrangement uses TRBV9 and TRBJ2-3, with D tentatively TRBD2 (6 bases). Germline CDR1 SGDLS, CDR2 YYNGEE. This CDR3 comprises 16 residues. With 0 bases removed from V and 2 bases from J, the gap between germline ends came to 13 bases. The CDR3 loop reads CASSVATAGPTDTQYF. The CDR3 bases are TGTGCCAGCAGCGTAGCTACTGCGGGACCCACAGATACGCAGTATTTT.

This clonotype showed up just a few times. This chain links TRBV2 with TRBJ2-7; no firm D call. This CDR3 is built from 14 residues. V lost 2 bases and J 4 bases, leaving 12 bases between the germline ends. Germline lookup yields CDR1 SNHLY and CDR2 FYNNEI. In DNA form, the CDR3 reads TGTGCCAGCAGTGAACCCCGCAAGAGTTACGAGCAGTACTTC. Its translation is CASSEPRKSYEQYF.

The V and J genes are TRBV18 and TRBJ1-2; TRBD1 might be the D (5 bases). This CDR3 has 13 residues. The V and J ends lost 1 base and 8 bases respectively, with 11 bases between them. Per germline, CDR1 KGHSH and CDR2 LQKENI. The CDR3 is CASSPLLQDGYTF. For the CDR3, the DNA is TGTGCCAGCTCACCACTACTACAGGACGGCTACACCTTC.

The table lists this clonotype with a few counts. CDR3 sequence: CASSYFTTSGGRNEQFF. CDR3 nucleotides: TGTGCCAGCAGTTACTTTACGACTAGCGGGGGGCGCAATGAGCAGTTCTTC. V usage is TRBV6-2 or TRBV6-3 and J usage is TRBJ2-1; TRBD2 agrees at 13 bases. The CDR3 is 17 residues long. The V gene's germline CDR1 is MNHEY and CDR2 SVGEGT. Unmatched junction bases numbered 6, after V lost 1 base and J lost 6 bases.

This clonotype was found many times. The chain couples TRBV5-1 to TRBJ2-7; the match to TRBD2 covers 14 bases. V lost 3 bases, J lost 3 bases, and 11 bases stayed unmatched. The CDR3 has 18 residues. Germline-derived CDR1 and CDR2 are SGHRS and YFSETQ. Written as DNA, the CDR3 is TGCGCCAGCAGCTCAACACCGGGACTAGCGGGGGCAAGCTACGAGCAGTACTTC. It is translated as CASSSTPGLAGASYEQYF.